The T cell receptor beta chain described here comes from a study of blood T cell repertoires in COVID-19. For the study at large: Samples of COVID-19 (acute and convalescent) were obtained from the United States, Italy and Spain.

The length of the CDR3 is 15 residues. The germline V gene has CDR1 SGHRS and CDR2 YFSETQ. V lost 2 bases to trimming and J lost 8 bases; unmatched junction nucleotides: 7. The cohort comprised adults aged about 18 to 89 years residing in under 25 US areas. Authors' methods: Scientists estimated how many nucleated cells there were by amplifying reference gene primers. Using immunoSEQ multiplex PCR, the repertoire was profiled, and TCRdb retains in-frame clones only, with some absent. V and J calls and clone size are as listed in that table; D and trimming were resolved from the DNA. The profile shows about 220,000 clones, about four fifths of them singletons.

This receptor was obtained from a woman in her forties or fifties who had been exposed to COVID-19. The sample comprised PBMCs or T cells enriched from blood (not recorded which). The V gene is TRBV5-1, the J gene TRBJ2-1; 10 bases fit TRBD1. CDR3 bases: TGCGCCAGCAGCTTCCGGGACAGGGGTTTTGATGAGCAGTTCTTC. It yields the protein CASSFRDRGFDEQFF.